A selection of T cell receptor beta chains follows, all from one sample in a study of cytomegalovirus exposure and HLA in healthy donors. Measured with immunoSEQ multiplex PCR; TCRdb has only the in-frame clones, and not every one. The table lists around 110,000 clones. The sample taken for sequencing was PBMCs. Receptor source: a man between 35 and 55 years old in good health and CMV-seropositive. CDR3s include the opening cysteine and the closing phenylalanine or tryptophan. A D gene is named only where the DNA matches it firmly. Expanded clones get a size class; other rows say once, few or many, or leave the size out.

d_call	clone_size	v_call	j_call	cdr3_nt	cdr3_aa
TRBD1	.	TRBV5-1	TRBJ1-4	TGCGCCAGCAGCGTACAGGGGGCTGATGAAAAACTGTTTTTT	CASSVQGADEKLFF
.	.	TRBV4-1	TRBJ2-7	TGCGCCAGCAGCCAAGATCTTAGCGAGCAGTACTTC	CASSQDLSEQYF
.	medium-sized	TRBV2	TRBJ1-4	TGTGCCAGCTCCCGGGGGAGTTATGAAAAACTGTTTTTT	CASSRGSYEKLFF
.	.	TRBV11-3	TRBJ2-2	TGTGCCAGCAGCTCTCGGGGCACCGGGGAGCTGTTTTTT	CASSSRGTGELFF
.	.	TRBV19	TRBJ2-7	TGTGCCAGTGGGACATCGAAAGGCCACGAGCAGTACTTC	CASGTSKGHEQYF
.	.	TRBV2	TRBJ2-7	TGTGCCAGCCTCGACAGCCCCTACGAGCAGTACTTC	CASLDSPYEQYF
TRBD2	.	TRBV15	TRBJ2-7	TGTGCCACCAGCAGAGATAGCGGGACCTCCTACGAGCAGTACTTC	CATSRDSGTSYEQYF
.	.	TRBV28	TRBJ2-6	TGTGCCAGCAGTTTACTCTCTGGGGCCAACGTCCTGACTTTC	CASSLLSGANVLTF
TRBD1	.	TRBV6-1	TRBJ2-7	TGTGCCAGCAGTCGTAACAGGGGTCTCTTCTACGAGCAGTACTTC	CASSRNRGLFYEQYF
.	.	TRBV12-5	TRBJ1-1	TGTGCTAGTGGCATCCGGGACATAGGAGGAAACACTGAAGCTTTCTTT	CASGIRDIGGNTEAFF
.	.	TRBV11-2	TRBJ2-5	TGTGCCAGCAGCGAGATTAGACTTCCTAGGCGGGAGACCCAGTACTTC	CASSEIRLPRRETQYF
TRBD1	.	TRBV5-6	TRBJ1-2	TGTGCCAGCAGCCCTACAGGGGTCGGAGGCTACACCTTC	CASSPTGVGGYTF
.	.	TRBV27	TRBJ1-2	TGTGCCAGCAGGGGCAGGGGTGGTAACTATGGCTACACCTTC	CASRGRGGNYGYTF
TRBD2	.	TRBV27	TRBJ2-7	TGTGCCAGCAGTTTGCTATCTGCGGGGGCCTACGAGCAGTACTTC	CASSLLSAGAYEQYF
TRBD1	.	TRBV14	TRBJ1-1	TGTGCCAGCAGCCAAGATCGGGGACAGCCGTTAGGTGTTTTCTTT	CASSQDRGQPLGVFF
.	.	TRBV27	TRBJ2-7	TGTGCCAGCTCATGGCTTGGAGCCTACGAGCAGTACTTC	CASSWLGAYEQYF
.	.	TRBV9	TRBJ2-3	TGTGCCAGCAGCGTAGCAGGGAGCACAGATACGCAGTATTTT	CASSVAGSTDTQYF